These 24 T cell receptor beta chains were all obtained from the same sample, sequenced in a study of T cell repertoires in cytomegalovirus infection. One entry per CDR3 protein results from TCRdb running MiXCR on the reads. The sample gives approximately 180,000 distinct CDR3 sequences, about a tenth of which show up once; around 4.4% is in the top ten. Sequencing was performed on PBMCs. These receptors originate from a human donor in good health (CMV status not recorded). Some clones in this sample may be carry-over from other donors' samples.

This clonotype was picked up many times. The V and J genes are TRBV7-9 and TRBJ2-1; D remains unclear. Trimming removed 1 base from V and 0 bases from J, with 10 bases in between. Germline loops: CDR1 SEHNR, CDR2 FQNEAQ (reference sequence). The CDR3 is made up of 16 amino acids. CDR3 nucleotides: TGTGCCAGCAGCTTAGGGTCGGAGAGCTCCTACAATGAGCAGTTCTTC. Translation: CASSLGSESSYNEQFF. The full variable domain, its missing parts supplied by reference TRBV7-9 and TRBJ2-1, is DTGVSQNPRHKITKRGQNVTFRCDPISEHNRLYWYRQTLGQGPEFLTYFQNEAQLEKSRLLSDRFSAERPKGSFSTLEIQRTEQGDSAMYLCASSLGSESSYNEQFFGPGTRLTVL.

This clonotype came up many times. The J gene is TRBJ2-1, the V gene TRBV6-1; no clear D gene. CDR3 size: 13 residues. Between the trimmed V and J ends, which lost 6 bases and 7 bases, there was a span of 13 bases. Germline CDR1 and CDR2: MNHNS and SASEGT. The CDR3 here is CASSPELVNEQFF. CDR3 bases: TGTGCCAGCAGCCCTGAGCTAGTTAATGAGCAGTTCTTC.

This clonotype was picked up many times. The chain joins TRBV7-6 to TRBJ2-1; D gene ambiguous. Looked up from germline, CDR1 is SGHVS and CDR2 is FNYEAQ. Trimming took off 3 bases at V and 3 bases at J, with 9 bases between the two ends. The CDR3 has 14 residues. CDR3 in amino acids: CASSFPGDYNEQFF. The CDR3 DNA follows: TGTGCCAGCAGCTTTCCAGGCGACTACAATGAGCAGTTCTTC.

This clonotype occurred many times. The gene calls are TRBV4-3 and TRBJ1-5, with D unresolved. The CDR3 consists of 13 residues. Germline CDR1 LGHNA, CDR2 YSLEER. Trimming took off 0 bases at V and 5 bases at J, with 5 bases between the two ends. CDR3 protein: CASSQDQYQPQHF. The CDR3 nucleotides read TGCGCCAGCAGCCAAGATCAGTATCAGCCCCAGCATTTT.

This clonotype was recorded at least ten times. V gene TRBV11-2 combines with J gene TRBJ2-5; 7 nucleotides line up with TRBD2. Germline CDR1 is SGHAT and CDR2 is FQNNGV. This CDR3 has 15 amino acids. The J segment lost 3 bases and the V segment lost 5 bases, leaving 9 bases of the junction unmatched. CDR3 region: CASSPNRDYEETQYF. The DNA for the CDR3 is TGTGCCAGCAGCCCTAACCGGGACTACGAAGAGACCCAGTACTTC.

This clonotype was counted at least ten times. The genes are TRBV7-2 and TRBJ2-3; 8 bases are a match to TRBD1. V lost 3 bases and J lost 4; bases outside the gene matches: 12. The length of the CDR3 is 17 residues. In germline, CDR1 is SGHTA, CDR2 FQGNSA. The CDR3 region has the DNA TGTGCCAGCAGCTTCGGGACAGGCCTCCTCGCCGCAGATACGCAGTATTTT. This gives the protein CASSFGTGLLAADTQYF.

This clonotype was counted ten times or more. V gene TRBV6-2 or TRBV6-3 combines with J gene TRBJ1-5; TRBD1 is a possible D gene (5 bases). V was pared by 6 bases and J by 3 bases, with 15 bases between. This CDR3 comprises 15 residues. From germline, CDR1 is MNHEY and CDR2 SVGEGT. Here the CDR3 reads CASRRNEGNNQPQHF. In DNA, the CDR3 is TGTGCCAGCAGAAGGAACGAGGGGAACAATCAGCCCCAGCATTTT.

The genes are TRBV2 and TRBJ1-2, with unresolved D. V lost 0 bases and J 8 bases, leaving 10 bases between the germline ends. Germline assignment: CDR1 SNHLY and CDR2 FYNNEI. The CDR3 has 13 amino acids. CDR3 region: CASSEAGKGGYTF. In DNA, the CDR3 is TGTGCCAGCAGTGAAGCGGGGAAGGGAGGCTACACCTTC.

This clonotype was observed a handful of times. The V call is TRBV12-3 or TRBV12-4, the J call TRBJ1-6; 10 bases are shared with TRBD1. The trim removed 6 bases at V and 10 bases at J, leaving 6 bases unmatched. This CDR3 spans 14 amino acids. The CDR3 nucleotides are TGTGCCAGCAGCTGGGGACAGGGGTCGTCACCCCTCCACTTT. Translated, it gives CASSWGQGSSPLHF.

This clonotype appeared many times. This chain uses TRBV28 with TRBJ2-4; a weak D match, TRBD1 (5 bases). This CDR3 region has 19 residues. Germline V gene data show CDR1 as MDHEN and CDR2 as SYDVKM. The V and J ends lost 5 bases and 1 base respectively, with 24 bases between them. The CDR3, as DNA: TGTGCCAGCAGTCTGCCAACGCAGGGTTTGGGGTTGGCCAAAAACATTCAGTACTTC. Amino acid sequence: CASSLPTQGLGLAKNIQYF.

Many counts were recorded for this clonotype. The chain couples TRBV7-8 to TRBJ2-7; D is perhaps TRBD1 (6 bases). The CDR3 totals 16 residues. V was trimmed by 3 bases and J by 5 bases, leaving 20 bases between them. In germline, CDR1 is SGHVS, CDR2 FQNEAQ. DNA of the CDR3: TGTGCCAGCAGCTTGGTCGTCACAGGGCGTTTCAACGAGCAGTACTTC. Residues: CASSLVVTGRFNEQYF.

This clonotype has a handful of counts. J is TRBJ1-1 and V is TRBV6-5, with a tentative D call TRBD1 (6 bases). The CDR3 consists of 13 residues. Trimming removed 6 bases at V and 6 bases at J, with 14 bases between. Per germline, CDR1 MNHEY and CDR2 SVGAGI. CDR3 region: CASRKGGQPEAFF. CDR3 nucleotides: TGTGCCAGCAGGAAGGGGGGTCAACCTGAAGCTTTCTTT.

This clonotype was seen repeatedly, ten times or more. The chain links TRBV7-9 to TRBJ2-2, with D possibly TRBD2 on 5 matching bases. Germline V lookup: CDR1 SEHNR, CDR2 FQNEAQ (reference sequence). V was cut by 1 base and J by 4 bases, with 7 bases left in between. CDR3 length: 14 residues. The CDR3: CASSLVAGTGELFF. The CDR3, as DNA: TGTGCCAGCAGCTTAGTGGCGGGCACCGGGGAGCTGTTTTTT.

This clonotype was seen a few times. The chain uses TRBV19 and TRBJ1-5; TRBD1 matches at 7 bases. Germline values: CDR1 LNHDA, CDR2 SQIVND (reference sequence). This CDR3 contains 16 residues. With 3 bases clipped from V and 3 bases from J, the junction kept 8 bases outside the gene matches. The CDR3 loop is CASSILTGRYNQPQHF. CDR3 nucleotides: TGTGCCAGTAGTATCCTGACAGGGCGATACAATCAGCCCCAGCATTTT.

This clonotype was seen many times. This chain links TRBV7-2 with TRBJ2-1, with 9 bases fitting TRBD2. V lost 4 bases and J lost 2; bases outside the gene matches: 12. The CDR3 is 18 amino acids. The V gene's germline CDR1 is SGHTA and CDR2 FQGNSA. In nucleotides, the CDR3 is TGTGCCAGCAGCTACCCCAGACTAGCGGACAAAACCTACAATGAGCAGTTCTTC. Its translation: CASSYPRLADKTYNEQFF.

This clonotype was counted many times. This chain uses TRBV7-2 with TRBJ2-1; TRBD2 aligns across 7 bases. Germline CDR1 SGHTA, CDR2 FQGNSA. The CDR3 is made up of 16 amino acids. J was trimmed by 7 bases and V by 3 bases; bases with no gene match: 12. This CDR3 is CASSLVGAGVTNEQFF. CDR3 nucleotide sequence: TGTGCCAGCAGCTTGGTTGGGGCGGGAGTAACTAATGAGCAGTTCTTC.

This clonotype came up a few times. This chain uses TRBV28 with TRBJ1-5, with D unclear. Germline-derived CDR1 and CDR2 are MDHEN and SYDVKM. This CDR3 region has 13 residues. Trimming removed 11 bases from V and 4 bases from J, with 15 bases in between. The CDR3 nucleotides are TGTGCCGGGAGATCCACAGAAAATCAGCCCCAGCATTTT. It translates to CAGRSTENQPQHF. Supplemented by reference TRBV28 and TRBJ1-5, the full variable domain reads DVKVTQSSRYLVKRTGEKVFLECVQDMDHENMFWYRQDPGLGLRLIYFSYDVKMKEKGDIPEGYSVSREKKERFSLILESASTNQTSMYLCAGRSTENQPQHFGDGTRLSIL.

The V call is TRBV19, the J call TRBJ2-3; D call uncertain. Germline V gene lookup returns CDR1 LNHDA and CDR2 SQIVND (reference sequence). The ends were cut back, 7 bases at V and 3 bases at J, with 5 bases in the middle. This CDR3 comprises 11 residues. CDR3 nucleotides: TGTGCCAGTAAAAGGACAGATACGCAGTATTTT. Amino acids: CASKRTDTQYF.

The sample holds many counts of this clonotype. The chain links TRBV7-2 to TRBJ1-3; D gene unclear. V lost 0 bases, J lost 2 bases, and 8 bases lay in between. CDR1 SGHTA and CDR2 FQGNSA come from the germline V gene. The CDR3 is 15 residues long. The CDR3 DNA reads TGTGCCAGCAGCTTAGCGCGAGCCCCTGGAAACACCATATATTTT. Residues: CASSLARAPGNTIYF. Looking up the rest from reference TRBV7-2 and TRBJ1-3 gives the full variable domain: GAGVSQSPSNKVTEKGKDVELRCDPISGHTALYWYRQSLGQGLEFLIYFQGNSAPDKSGLPSDRFSAERTGGSVSTLTIQRTQQEDSAVYLCASSLARAPGNTIYFGEGSWLTVV.

At least ten counts were recorded for this clonotype. V and J are TRBV12-3 or TRBV12-4 and TRBJ1-1; D unresolved. This CDR3 has 16 residues. Trimming took 6 bases from V and 5 from J, leaving 22 bases between them. DNA of the CDR3: TGTGCCAGCAGACCCGGGAGAGAACTCCTGGGGACTGAAGCTTTCTTT. This translates into CASRPGRELLGTEAFF.

In this sample, this clonotype turned up many times. The rearrangement links TRBV7-6 to TRBJ2-5, with TRBD2 matching over 11 bases. V dropped 5 bases and J dropped 2; count of bases not matched to a gene: 7. Per germline, CDR1 SGHVS and CDR2 FNYEAQ. CDR3 length: 16 residues. Written as DNA, the CDR3 is TGTGCCAGCAGCCCAACTAGCGGGGGTCATCAAGAGACCCAGTACTTC. Amino acid sequence: CASSPTSGGHQETQYF.

The chain couples TRBV28 to TRBJ1-5, with D possibly being TRBD1 (6 bases). Trimming stripped 8 bases from V and 3 bases from J, with 14 bases between. Per the germline V gene, CDR1 is MDHEN and CDR2 is SYDVKM. The CDR3 covers 14 residues. The CDR3 sequence is CASEKTGSNQPQHF. The CDR3 bases are TGTGCCAGCGAAAAAACAGGGTCCAATCAGCCCCAGCATTTT.

This clonotype came up many times. The rearrangement joins TRBV28 to TRBJ1-4; TRBD1 matches 7 bases. The CDR3 extends over 14 amino acids. The ends lost 4 bases at V and 7 bases at J; junction bases unmatched: 6. Germline CDR1 reads MDHEN; CDR2 reads SYDVKM. The CDR3 DNA reads as TGTGCCAGCAGTTCGACAGGGCCGGGTGAAAAACTGTTTTTT. Protein: CASSSTGPGEKLFF.

The genes are TRBV24-1 and TRBJ1-5; unclear D gene. V was trimmed by 5 bases and J by 4 bases, leaving 8 bases between them. This CDR3 spans 13 amino acids. Germline CDR1 and CDR2: KGHDR and SFDVKD. CDR3 in DNA: TGTGCCACCAGTGGCCTGAAAAATCAGCCCCAGCATTTT. Its protein is CATSGLKNQPQHF.